The 11 T cell receptor beta chains in this list originate from one sample, sequenced in a study of T-cell reconstitution after alpha-beta-depleted transplantation in children. Unique molecular identifiers were built into the TCRbeta library. Each CDR3 protein gets one entry after TCRdb re-called the PCR reads with MiXCR. The sample carries 700,000 to 950,000 distinct CDR3 sequences, roughly 15% recorded once. The sample was PBMCs, mostly from graft donor cells, taken 360 days after TCRalphabeta/CD19-depleted stem cell transplant. The receptors come from a male patient younger than 18 who had a stem cell transplant for acute lymphoblastic leukemia, so the T cells may come from the graft donor.

This chain uses TRBV7-6 with TRBJ1-5, with 8 bases that match TRBD1. With 5 bases clipped from V and 1 base from J, the junction kept 10 bases outside the gene matches. CDR3 length equals 17 residues. Germline assignment: CDR1 SGHVS and CDR2 FNYEAQ. CDR3 region: CASSQLQGEKSNQPQHF. CDR3 sequence (DNA): TGTGCCAGCAGCCAACTACAGGGGGAAAAGAGCAATCAGCCCCAGCATTTT.

The chain recombines TRBV11-1 with TRBJ2-2; 12 bases map to TRBD1. The CDR3 spans 19 residues. Germline V gene data show CDR1 as SGHAT and CDR2 as FQDESV (reference sequence). The junction had 16 bases not matched to a gene; V was cut back by 4 bases and J by 7 bases. CDR3 sequence (DNA): TGTGCCAGCAGCTCTCCTCTGGGACAGGGGGCGCTCCGGGTCGGGGAGCTGTTTTTT. Translating gives CASSSPLGQGALRVGELFF.

This clonotype has just a few counts. The chain carries TRBV12-3 or TRBV12-4 and TRBJ2-5; D possibly matches TRBD1 or TRBD2 (5 bases each). Deletions cut 1 base from V and 5 bases from J, with 20 bases between. This CDR3 is built from 17 residues. The CDR3 is CASSLGLGTAERETQYF. The CDR3 region has the DNA TGTGCCAGCAGTTTAGGACTCGGGACGGCGGAGAGGGAGACCCAGTACTTC.

This clonotype was counted many times. V is TRBV9 and J is TRBJ2-7, with 10 bases that match TRBD2. V dropped 0 bases and J dropped 9; count of bases not matched to a gene: 6. Per germline, CDR1 SGDLS and CDR2 YYNGEE. The CDR3 is 14 residues long. CDR3 loop: CASSVGSPSGRQYF. The CDR3, as DNA: TGTGCCAGCAGCGTAGGCTCCCCTAGCGGGAGGCAGTACTTC.

The V gene is TRBV5-1, the J gene TRBJ2-1, with TRBD2 identical over 12 bases. This CDR3 comprises 17 residues. CDR1 is SGHRS, CDR2 YFSETQ, per germline. V lost 1 base to trimming and J lost 8 bases; unmatched junction nucleotides: 10. The CDR3 here is CASSLRPSGRAWDEQFF. CDR3 coding DNA: TGCGCCAGCAGCTTGAGGCCTAGCGGGAGGGCCTGGGATGAGCAGTTCTTC.

This clonotype was seen a handful of times. The chain couples TRBV30 to TRBJ2-2; 7 nucleotides align to TRBD2. The germline V gene encodes CDR1 GTSNPN and CDR2 SVGIG (reference sequence). The CDR3 sequence is 14 residues long. The ends lost 5 bases at V and 5 bases at J; junction bases unmatched: 8. CDR3 nucleotide sequence: TGTGCCTGGGGCCGACTAGCAGCTACCGGGGAGCTGTTTTTT. This codes for CAWGRLAATGELFF.

This chain uses TRBV10-3 with TRBJ2-1; 15 nucleotides line up with TRBD2. V lost 2 bases, J lost 6 bases, and 5 bases stayed unmatched. The germline V gene has CDR1 ENHRY and CDR2 SYGVKD. The CDR3 sequence is 17 residues long. CDR3 sequence: CAISEAPGLAGGNEQFF. The CDR3 bases are TGTGCCATCAGTGAGGCCCCGGGACTAGCGGGAGGCAATGAGCAGTTCTTC.

In this sample, this clonotype turned up a few times. This chain joins TRBV6-5 and TRBJ2-2, with 11 positions matching TRBD2. J lost 0 bases, V lost 4 bases, and 7 bases had no gene match. This CDR3 is 18 amino acids long. The germline V gene encodes CDR1 MNHEY and CDR2 SVGAGI. The CDR3 protein is CASSSFGLAGTNTGELFF. DNA of the CDR3: TGTGCCAGCAGTTCATTTGGACTAGCGGGTACGAACACCGGGGAGCTGTTTTTT.

This clonotype was counted a few times. V and J are TRBV13 and TRBJ2-7; possibly TRBD2 for D (6 bases). Between the trimmed V and J ends, which lost 2 bases and 0 bases, there was a span of 11 bases. Germline assignment: CDR1 PRHDT and CDR2 FYEKMQ (reference sequence). This CDR3 has 15 amino acids. CDR3 coding DNA: TGTGCCAGCAGCTTAATGGGACTGAACTCCTACGAGCAGTACTTC. It codes for CASSLMGLNSYEQYF.

The chain carries TRBV7-6 and TRBJ1-5, with 9 bases matching TRBD1. CDR3 length: 15 amino acids. V trimming: 5 bases; J trimming: 4 bases; junction bases outside the gene matches: 6. Germline V gives CDR1 SGHVS, CDR2 FNYEAQ. The CDR3 nucleotides are TGTGCCAGCAGCCCTAGACAGGGGGGGAATCAGCCCCAGCATTTT. Its protein is CASSPRQGGNQPQHF. Using reference TRBV7-6 and TRBJ1-5 for the parts outside the CDR3, the full variable domain is GAGVSQSPRYKVTKRGQDVALRCDPISGHVSLYWYRQALGQGPEFLTYFNYEAQQDKSGLPNDRFSAERPEGSISTLTIQRTEQRDSAMYRCASSPRQGGNQPQHFGDGTRLSIL.

The chain has TRBV20-1 and TRBJ2-5; 7 bases are a match to TRBD2. CDR1 and CDR2 (germline): DFQATT, SNEGSKA (reference sequence). Trimming at V came to 3 bases and at J to 5 bases, leaving 6 bases not matched to a gene. The CDR3 runs to 13 residues. The CDR3 loop is CSASAGVVETQYF. DNA of the CDR3: TGCAGTGCTAGCGCGGGAGTAGTGGAGACCCAGTACTTC.